One sample yielded the 26 T cell receptor beta chains listed below, sequenced in a study of shared clonotypes between healthy human individuals. The table came from immunoSEQ multiplex PCR; TCRdb's copy has only in-frame clones and leaves some out. The sample comprises approximately 700,000 clones, around four fifths of which are singletons, and more than 1.5% rests with the top ten. Sequenced input: memory CD4+ T cells sorted from blood. Subset described: CD45RA-negative fraction. These receptors all come from a woman aged 25 to 39 in good health.

The rearrangement uses TRBV6-6 and TRBJ2-7, with D perhaps TRBD1 (5 bases). The CDR3 has 15 amino acids. CDR1 is MNHNY and CDR2 is SVGAGI in the germline V gene (reference sequence). The ends were cut back, 8 bases at V and 7 bases at J, with 24 bases in the middle. CDR3 DNA sequence: TGTGCCAGCCGGCAGACAGTAGATTCGGGCCGGGAGCAGTACTTC. This sequence encodes CASRQTVDSGREQYF.

The V call is TRBV30, the J call TRBJ1-5; tentative D call: TRBD1 (5 bases). This CDR3 is built from 15 residues. The V gene lost 3 bases and the J gene lost 0 bases, with 12 bases spanning the gap. Germline V lookup: CDR1 GTSNPN, CDR2 SVGIG (reference sequence). CDR3: CAWSPGGSSNQPQHF. The CDR3 DNA reads TGTGCCTGGAGCCCTGGGGGAAGTAGCAATCAGCCCCAGCATTTT. Drawing the rest from reference TRBV30 and TRBJ1-5, the complete variable domain is SQTIHQWPATLVQPVGSPLSLECTVEGTSNPNLYWYRQAAGRGLQLLFYSVGIGQISSEVPQNLSASRPQDRQFILSSKKLLLSDSGFYLCAWSPGGSSNQPQHFGDGTRLSIL.

Only a few counts were recorded for this clone. This specimen includes other DNA sequences encoding the same CDR3. The rearrangement uses TRBV5-1 and TRBJ1-1; D unclear. Germline V gene sequence: CDR1 SGHRS, CDR2 YFSETQ. The CDR3 runs to 14 residues. Trimming took 4 bases from V and 4 from J, leaving 14 bases between them. The CDR3 region is CASSPGWEGTEAFF. CDR3 nucleotides: TGCGCCAGCAGCCCCGGCTGGGAGGGCACTGAAGCTTTCTTT.

In its sample, this clone was seen many times. J is TRBJ2-5 and V is TRBV7-9; D is uncertain. The germline V and J ends were trimmed by 0 bases and 3 bases, with 8 bases remaining between them. The CDR3 has 14 amino acids. The germline gives CDR1 SEHNR, CDR2 FQNEAQ (reference sequence). The CDR3 loop reads CASSLAGSKETQYF. The CDR3 bases are TGTGCCAGCAGCTTAGCTGGCAGTAAAGAGACCCAGTACTTC.

About this clone itself: The sample has other DNA sequences that encode this CDR3 too. The rearrangement uses TRBV6-5 and TRBJ1-5; D not resolved. The CDR3 loop spans 13 amino acids. The germline V gene encodes CDR1 MNHEY and CDR2 SVGAGI. V lost 0 bases to trimming and J lost 4 bases, with 4 bases between them. CDR3 in amino acids: CASSYSPNQPQHF. CDR3 nucleotides: TGTGCCAGCAGTTACTCTCCGAATCAGCCCCAGCATTTT.

The V and J genes are TRBV27 and TRBJ2-2; D is undetermined. In germline, CDR1 is MNHEY, CDR2 SMNVEV (reference sequence). This CDR3 is built from 17 residues. Trimming removed 8 bases from V and 6 bases from J, with 25 bases in between. The CDR3 region is CASLPIPLPGFAGELFF. The CDR3 DNA reads as TGTGCCAGCCTCCCCATCCCTCTACCCGGGTTTGCCGGGGAGCTGTTTTTT.

The chain uses TRBV27 and TRBJ1-2; D is perhaps TRBD1 (5 bases). This CDR3 has 14 amino acids. Germline V gives CDR1 MNHEY, CDR2 SMNVEV (reference sequence). Trimming pared 3 bases from V and 7 bases from J, leaving 15 bases between. The CDR3 DNA sequence: TGTGCCAGCAGTTTCACGTCGGGGCCCAGTGGCTACACCTTC. As protein: CASSFTSGPSGYTF.

V usage is TRBV28 and J usage is TRBJ2-3, with D possibly TRBD1 on 6 matching bases. V lost 11 bases and J lost 4, with 22 bases in between. From germline, CDR1 is MDHEN and CDR2 SYDVKM. The CDR3 has 15 amino acids. CDR3 nucleotide sequence: TGTGCCTGCCAGGGGCCAGCGTTTACGGCAGATACGCAGTATTTT. Encoded protein: CACQGPAFTADTQYF.

As for this clone: A much larger clone lies a single base off, so this may be a read error. Additional DNA sequences in this sample encode the identical CDR3. This CDR3 is CASSLNGPGEGGYTF. The CDR3 region has the DNA TGTGCCAGCAGCCTTAATGGTCCAGGGGAGGGAGGCTACACCTTC. The genes are TRBV7-3 and TRBJ1-2, with a tentative D call TRBD1 (6 bases). The germline V gene has CDR1 SGHTA and CDR2 FQGTGA. This CDR3 spans 15 amino acids. V lost 5 bases to trimming and J lost 8 bases, with 21 bases between them. The entire variable domain, with the rest obtained from reference TRBV7-3 and TRBJ1-2, is as follows: GAGVSQTPSNKVTEKGKYVELRCDPISGHTALYWYRQSLGQGPEFLIYFQGTGAADDSGLPNDRFFAVRPEGSVSTLKIQRTERGDSAVYLCASSLNGPGEGGYTFGSGTRLTVV.

The chain carries TRBV6-1 and TRBJ2-5; 13 positions match TRBD2. The CDR3 runs to 20 residues. Germline-derived CDR1 and CDR2 are MNHNS and SASEGT. Germline trimming cut 1 base from V and 4 bases from J; bases unmatched to any gene: 15. CDR3 bases: TGTGCCAGCAGTGAAGTACCCTTAGGACTAGCGGGAGCCGGCAGAGAGACCCAGTACTTC. Its protein is CASSEVPLGLAGAGRETQYF.

V usage is TRBV19 and J usage is TRBJ2-3; 9 bases line up with TRBD1. V shed 10 bases, J shed 4 bases, and the junction held 9 bases outside the gene matches. The CDR3 is 14 amino acids. Per germline, CDR1 LNHDA and CDR2 SQIVND (reference sequence). The CDR3 spells CATRGQGGPDTQYF. DNA for the CDR3: TGTGCCACACGGGGACAGGGCGGTCCAGATACGCAGTATTTT. Drawing the rest from reference TRBV19 and TRBJ2-3, the complete variable domain is DGGITQSPKYLFRKEGQNVTLSCEQNLNHDAMYWYRQDPGQGLRLIYYSQIVNDFQKGDIAEGYSVSREKKESFPLTVTSAQKNPTAFYLCATRGQGGPDTQYFGPGTRLTVL.

The chain combines TRBV7-9 with TRBJ2-5; D is undetermined. CDR1 is SEHNR, CDR2 FQNEAQ, per germline (reference sequence). V lost 5 bases and J lost 5, with 9 bases in between. The CDR3 covers 12 residues. The chain's CDR3 is CASSPTAETQYF. CDR3 in DNA: TGTGCCAGCAGCCCCACCGCGGAGACCCAGTACTTC.

This chain joins TRBV6-1 and TRBJ2-7; tentatively, D is TRBD1 or TRBD2 (5 bases each). Germline CDR1 reads MNHNS; CDR2 reads SASEGT. CDR3 length equals 14 residues. Trimming pared 5 bases from V and 0 bases from J, leaving 11 bases between. The CDR3 DNA sequence: TGTGCCAGCAGTCCGGGACCCAGCTCCTACGAGCAGTACTTC. It is translated as CASSPGPSSYEQYF.

The genes are TRBV11-2 and TRBJ2-2, with 9 bases matching TRBD1. V shed 4 bases and J 5 bases; nucleotides not matched to a gene: 8. This CDR3 region has 16 residues. CDR1 is SGHAT and CDR2 is FQNNGV in the germline V gene. This chain's CDR3 is CASSSGGTGTTGELFF. CDR3 coding DNA: TGTGCCAGCAGCTCAGGGGGGACAGGGACAACCGGGGAGCTGTTTTTT.

This clone was seen more than once but under ten times. As DNA, the CDR3 is TGTGCCAGCAGGCGGACTAGCGGAAAAAATGAGCAGTTCTTC. It encodes CASRRTSGKNEQFF. This rearrangement joins TRBV25-1 to TRBJ2-1; 10 bases line up with TRBD2. V was pared by 6 bases and J by 7 bases, with 6 bases of the junction left unmatched. CDR3 size: 14 residues. Germline V lookup: CDR1 MGHDK, CDR2 SYGVNS.

The chain carries TRBV25-1 and TRBJ1-3, with D possibly matching TRBD1 (5 bases). V gave up 2 bases and J gave up 0 bases, with 11 bases separating them. CDR1 and CDR2 from the germline V gene are MGHDK and SYGVNS. This CDR3 region has 16 residues. CDR3 nucleotide sequence: TGTGCCAGCAGTGAAGCCAGACAGAGCTCTGGAAACACCATATATTTT. It translates to CASSEARQSSGNTIYF.

Only a few counts were recorded for this clone. V is TRBV18 and J is TRBJ1-5; perhaps TRBD1 as D (5 bases). CDR1 and CDR2 (germline): KGHSH, LQKENI. The V end lost 3 bases, the J end lost 3 bases, and 12 bases lay between the germline ends. The CDR3 totals 15 residues. CDR3 nucleotide sequence: TGTGCCAGCTCACCGCCAGGGTCCCTCAATCAGCCCCAGCATTTT. Protein: CASSPPGSLNQPQHF.

The rearrangement links TRBV15 to TRBJ1-5; 9 nucleotides match TRBD1. The germline gives CDR1 LNHNV, CDR2 YYDKDF (reference sequence). J gave up 4 bases and V 1 base, and 8 bases lay outside the gene matches. This CDR3 comprises 17 residues. The chain's CDR3 is CATSRGWTGDANQPQHF. In DNA form, the CDR3 reads TGTGCCACCAGCAGAGGCTGGACAGGGGATGCTAATCAGCCCCAGCATTTT.

Points on this clone: Within the sample, other DNA sequences also encode this same CDR3. V and J are TRBV5-1 and TRBJ2-2, with D possibly matching TRBD1 (6 bases). Trimming removed 0 bases at V and 6 bases at J, with 9 bases between. The CDR3 has 14 residues. The germline V gene encodes CDR1 SGHRS and CDR2 YFSETQ. The chain's CDR3 is CASSLAQGSGELFF. In DNA, the CDR3 is TGCGCCAGCAGCTTGGCCCAGGGGTCCGGGGAGCTGTTTTTT.

This chain connects TRBV27 to TRBJ1-4; TRBD1 matches 8 bases. The CDR3 runs to 16 residues. Unmatched junction bases numbered 13, after V lost 5 bases and J lost 8 bases. Germline lookup yields CDR1 MNHEY and CDR2 SMNVEV (reference sequence). The CDR3 DNA reads TGTGCCAGCAGTGACGGGACAGGTGGATATCAGGAAAAACTGTTTTTT. Its translation: CASSDGTGGYQEKLFF.

This clone came up once. This sequence joins TRBV11-3 and TRBJ2-1; perhaps TRBD2 as D (6 bases). Between the trimmed V and J ends, which lost 1 base and 7 bases, there was a span of 14 bases. In germline, CDR1 is SGHNT, CDR2 YENEEA. The CDR3 consists of 15 residues. The CDR3 region is CASSLAAGMGNEQFF. In DNA, the CDR3 is TGTGCCAGCAGCTTAGCTGCGGGAATGGGTAATGAGCAGTTCTTC.

The chain couples TRBV11-1 to TRBJ2-7; TRBD2 matches 10 bases. V lost 5 bases, J lost 5 bases, and 3 bases stayed unmatched. The CDR3 loop spans 13 amino acids. Germline values: CDR1 SGHAT, CDR2 FQDESV (reference sequence). The CDR3 sequence is CASSRGLADEQYF. The CDR3 bases are TGTGCCAGCAGCCGAGGACTAGCGGACGAGCAGTACTTC.

This clone turned up a few times. The V call is TRBV10-2, the J call TRBJ2-1; no firm D call. V lost 5 bases and J 10 bases, leaving 12 bases between the germline ends. The germline V gene encodes CDR1 WSHSY and CDR2 SAAADI. This CDR3 spans 12 amino acids. CDR3 amino acids: CASSLTKVEQFF. Written as DNA, the CDR3 is TGCGCCAGCAGTTTGACAAAAGTCGAGCAGTTCTTC.

The chain joins TRBV15 to TRBJ1-1; no clear D. Looked up from germline, CDR1 is LNHNV and CDR2 is YYDKDF (reference sequence). The V and J ends lost 2 bases and 5 bases respectively, with 12 bases between them. The CDR3 covers 14 residues. CDR3 nucleotide sequence: TGTGCCACCAGCAGACCCGGAGGGTGGACTGAAGCTTTCTTT. It yields the protein CATSRPGGWTEAFF.

The chain has TRBV30 and TRBJ2-3, with 14 positions matching TRBD2. Germline V gene sequence: CDR1 GTSNPN, CDR2 SVGIG (reference sequence). Unmatched junction bases numbered 4, after V lost 7 bases and J lost 4 bases. The CDR3 is made up of 14 amino acids. The CDR3 DNA follows: TGTGCCTTTTTGGGACTAGCGGGAGCAGATACGCAGTATTTT. Protein sequence: CAFLGLAGADTQYF.

The V and J genes are TRBV28 and TRBJ1-1; the D is unclear. V was pared by 3 bases and J by 12 bases, with 17 bases between. Germline CDR1 reads MDHEN; CDR2 reads SYDVKM. The CDR3 consists of 13 residues. CDR3 nucleotide sequence: TGTGCCAGCAGTTTTCAATCAGTGCGAAGGACTTTCTTT. Its protein product is CASSFQSVRRTFF.